The 3 T cell receptor beta chains below all came from one sample that was sequenced in a study of shared clonotypes between healthy human individuals. The repertoire was sequenced with immunoSEQ multiplex PCR; TCRdb's copy has only in-frame clones and lacks some. Of just over 2,000,000 clones listed, approximately 95% are singletons. Terminally differentiated effector memory CD45RA+ cells were excluded by CCR7 positive selection of CD45RO-negative cells. Sequencing input: naive CD8+ T cells sorted from blood. The source is a man between 18 and 35 years old in good health.

The chain recombines TRBV7-9 with TRBJ2-3; D is possibly TRBD1 (5 bases). The ends were cut back, 8 bases at V and 1 base at J, with 13 bases in the middle. CDR1 is SEHNR and CDR2 is FQNEAQ in the germline V gene (reference sequence). CDR3 length: 14 residues. DNA for the CDR3: TGTGCCAGCCTTGGACAAACGGGCACAGATACGCAGTATTTT. Translation: CASLGQTGTDTQYF.

The V gene is TRBV25-1, the J gene TRBJ1-5, with D unclear. Trimming took off 2 bases at V and 6 bases at J, with 5 bases between the two ends. Germline CDR1 and CDR2: MGHDK and SYGVNS. This CDR3 comprises 12 residues. Here the CDR3 DNA reads TGTGCCAGCAGTGAACTCGTTCAGCCCCAGCATTTT. Translation gives CASSELVQPQHF. Full variable domain (rest looked up from reference TRBV25-1 and TRBJ1-5): EADIYQTPRYLVIGTGKKITLECSQTMGHDKMYWYQQDPGMELHLIHYSYGVNSTEKGDLSSESTVSRIRTEHFPLTLESARPSHTSQYLCASSELVQPQHFGDGTRLSIL.

V gene TRBV7-2 combines with J gene TRBJ2-7; TRBD1 matches at 8 bases. There are 14 residues in the CDR3. Germline CDR1 is SGHTA and CDR2 is FQGNSA. The V segment lost 7 bases and the J segment 7 bases; nucleotides outside the gene matches: 12. The CDR3 nucleotides read TGTGCCAGCACCTCCCCGGACAGGGCGTGGGAGCAGTACTTC. It yields the protein CASTSPDRAWEQYF.